This TCR beta chain was identified during a study of spatial heterogeneity in lung cancer. TCRdb analysed the 5' RACE reads with MiXCR anew, one entry per CDR3 protein. The sample has over 40,000 distinct CDR3 sequences; roughly 10% are singletons. The time point is: blood at routine non-recurrence follow-up after resection. This sample comprised PBMCs, obtained at follow-up. This receptor was obtained from a male donor with early-stage non-small cell lung cancer.

CDR3 region: CASSAGTGGWETQYF. Here the CDR3 DNA reads TGTGCCAGCAGTGCCGGGACAGGGGGCTGGGAGACCCAGTACTTC. V and J are TRBV11-2 and TRBJ2-5; 12 nucleotides align to TRBD1. The CDR3 is made up of 15 amino acids. Germline CDR1 SGHAT, CDR2 FQNNGV. V lost 6 bases to trimming and J lost 5 bases; unmatched junction nucleotides: 7.